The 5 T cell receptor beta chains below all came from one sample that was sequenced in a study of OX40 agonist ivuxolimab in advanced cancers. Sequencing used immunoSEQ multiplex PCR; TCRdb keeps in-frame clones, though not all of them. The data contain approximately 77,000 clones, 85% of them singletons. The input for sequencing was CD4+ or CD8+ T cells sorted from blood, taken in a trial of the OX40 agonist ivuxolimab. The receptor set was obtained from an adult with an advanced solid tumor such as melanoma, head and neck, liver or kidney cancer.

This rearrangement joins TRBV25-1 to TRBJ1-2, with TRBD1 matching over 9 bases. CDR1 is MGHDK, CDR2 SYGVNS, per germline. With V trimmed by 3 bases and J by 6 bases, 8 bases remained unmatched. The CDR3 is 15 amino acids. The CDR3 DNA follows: TGTGCCAGCAGTGATTTGGACAGGGGTTGGGATGGCTACACCTTC. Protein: CASSDLDRGWDGYTF.

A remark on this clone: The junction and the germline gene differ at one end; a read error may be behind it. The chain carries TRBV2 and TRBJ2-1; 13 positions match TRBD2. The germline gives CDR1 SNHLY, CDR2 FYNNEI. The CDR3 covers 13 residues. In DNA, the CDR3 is TGTGCCAGCAGTGATGGACTAGCGGGGGCCCAGGTCTTC. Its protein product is CASSDGLAGAQVF.

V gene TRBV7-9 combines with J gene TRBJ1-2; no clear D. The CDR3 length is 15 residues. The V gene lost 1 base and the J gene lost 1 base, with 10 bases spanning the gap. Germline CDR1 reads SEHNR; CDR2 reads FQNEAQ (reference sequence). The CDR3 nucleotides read TGTGCCAGCAGCTTAGTCGGTGGGAGTAACTATGGCTACACCTTC. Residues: CASSLVGGSNYGYTF.

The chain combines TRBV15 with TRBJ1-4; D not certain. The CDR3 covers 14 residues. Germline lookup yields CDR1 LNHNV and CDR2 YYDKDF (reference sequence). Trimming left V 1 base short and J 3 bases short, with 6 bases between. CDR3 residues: CATSRAQSNEKLFF. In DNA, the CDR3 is TGTGCCACCAGCAGAGCCCAGTCTAATGAAAAACTGTTTTTT. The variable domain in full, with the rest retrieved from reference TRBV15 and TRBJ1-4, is DAMVIQNPRYQVTQFGKPVTLSCSQTLNHNVMYWYQQKSSQAPKLLFHYYDKDFNNEADTPDNFQSRRPNTSFCFLDIRSPGLGDTAMYLCATSRAQSNEKLFFGSGTQLSVL.

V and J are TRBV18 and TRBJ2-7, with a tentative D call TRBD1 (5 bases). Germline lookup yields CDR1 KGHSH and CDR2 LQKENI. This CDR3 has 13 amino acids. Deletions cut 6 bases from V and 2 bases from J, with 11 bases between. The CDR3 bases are TGTGCCAGCTCCCAGGGAAGCACCTACGAGCAGTACTTC. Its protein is CASSQGSTYEQYF.